This T cell receptor (beta chain) was captured in a study of T cells in Graves' hyperthyroidism and ophthalmopathy (dated by TCRdb to between 2018 and 2021). Notes on the research overall: Peripheral blood was sampled at the time of initial diagnosis, prior to any treatment. To identify distinguishing TCR V-J signatures, a discovery cohort of 100 or so patients was used, comprising 43 with Graves' ophthalmopathy and 57 with stable Graves' hyperthyroidism. Prospective prediction of ophthalmopathy was tested in an independent validation cohort of some 19 hyperthyroidism patients and 17 patients who later progressed to ophthalmopathy. The approximately 95 discovery patients were divided at random into training and test sets in a 7:3 ratio. In roughly six Graves' hyperthyroidism patients, the study also compared T-cell repertoires from thyroid tissue with T-cell repertoires from blood. After blood sampling, hyperthyroidism patients were treated with methimazole at a starting dose of 30 mg daily, and ophthalmopathy patients were treated with high-dose intravenous methylprednisolone. According to the paper, TCR Vbeta CDR3 sequencing was carried out on 135 peripheral blood samples, which came from fewer than 50 ophthalmopathy, approximately 72 hyperthyroidism and roughly 17 progressor patients.

TCR beta CDR3 regions were amplified from RNA transcripts. For the first round of RT-PCR on the TCR CDR3, the HTBI primer set was used together with the Qiagen OneStep RT-PCR kit. The libraries were constructed in a second round of multiplex PCR and then size-selected and purified. Paired-end sequencing of the libraries was performed with 100 bp reads on an Illumina HiSeq2000. From the authors' description of their analysis: Raw data were processed with SOAPnuke, discarding reads with adapters, uncalled bases, mean Phred below 15, or no exact constant-primer or identifier match. COPE v1.2.5 was used to merge the high-quality paired reads, and each unique nucleotide sequence was defined as a clonotype. MiTCR v1.1 was used to align the clonotypes against IMGT TRBV, TRBD and TRBJ reference segments. The analysis was restricted to V-J combinations with a frequency above 0.0001, which together covered roughly 99% of the repertoires. A TCS score was defined as the ratio of F50 (clonal expansion) to E x V (chaos), with BLOSUM62-based TCRdist applied between CDR3 peptides within each V-J. Welch's t-statistics and random forest reduced fewer than 600 V-J features to 10 to 15, which were used in a naive Bayes classifier (R e1071). TCRdb reanalyzed the raw reads on its own, using fastp at Q25 for trimming and MiXCR for clone calling, and kept in-frame beta chains. Each entry is one CDR3 protein sequence, shown with its most common DNA and genes. The V and J calls, along with clone size, are taken from TCRdb and not from the paper's own processing. This sample holds approximately 740,000 distinct CDR3 sequences; approximately 15% were observed only once. The top ten clones comprise roughly 10% of the sample.

What the work shows at the level of the full study, not this receptor alone: During validation, the model predicted progression to ophthalmopathy a median of about 6.5 months ahead of onset, with almost 71% sensitivity and about 72% specificity. No statistical method was used to set the sample size in advance, and investigators knew the group allocation. Ophthalmopathy was separated from stable hyperthyroidism by a 13 V-J signature model, with approximately 86% sensitivity and about 84% specificity obtained in cross-validation and 80%/75% obtained in testing. Most expanded thyroid clonotypes (frequency above 0.001) were also detected in blood, a finding suggesting that blood repertoires may reflect thyroid immune responses.

CDR1 and CDR2 are read off the germline V gene as SGHTA and FQGTGA. Relative to germline, V is 6 bases shorter and J is 2 bases shorter, with 11 bases between their ends. The CDR3 holds 14 amino acids from the cysteine to the phenylalanine. Only the CDR3 DNA is retained, 42 bases long and in frame from the first base. Stable Graves' hyperthyroidism was defined as the absence of progression to ophthalmopathy over 18 months of follow-up. The hyperthyroidism patients were between 18 and 65 years old and newly diagnosed, with a disease duration of less than 2 months. Exclusion was applied to patients with uncontrolled infections, other autoimmune diseases, pregnancy or lactation. Diagnoses were based on clinical symptoms, serum thyroxine and TRAb, thyroid ultrasound and orbital computed tomography. PBMCs were separated from under 12 ml of fresh peripheral blood using Ficoll-Paque density gradient centrifugation. Trizol reagent was used to extract total RNA, and RNA quality was then checked on an Agilent 2100 Bioanalyzer.

The sample holds a few counts of this clonotype. Its antigen specificity is not known. Base-call qualities are not available, and no considerably larger clone is one nucleotide away. Here the chain combines TRBV7-3 and TRBJ1-3; the D gene identity is not certain. The sequencing sample was made of blood. This clonotype was sampled from a woman between 18 and 30 years old with Graves' hyperthyroidism. The CDR3 here reads CASSSRQTGNTIYF. The nucleotides read TGTGCCAGCAGTTCACGACAAACTGGAAACACCATATATTTT. The entire variable domain, with the stretches around the CDR3 drawn from the reference TRBV7-3 and TRBJ1-3 proteins, is GAGVSQTPSNKVTEKGKYVELRCDPISGHTALYWYRQSLGQGPEFLIYFQGTGAADDSGLPNDRFFAVRPEGSVSTLKIQRTERGDSAVYLCASSSRQTGNTIYFGEGSWLTVV.